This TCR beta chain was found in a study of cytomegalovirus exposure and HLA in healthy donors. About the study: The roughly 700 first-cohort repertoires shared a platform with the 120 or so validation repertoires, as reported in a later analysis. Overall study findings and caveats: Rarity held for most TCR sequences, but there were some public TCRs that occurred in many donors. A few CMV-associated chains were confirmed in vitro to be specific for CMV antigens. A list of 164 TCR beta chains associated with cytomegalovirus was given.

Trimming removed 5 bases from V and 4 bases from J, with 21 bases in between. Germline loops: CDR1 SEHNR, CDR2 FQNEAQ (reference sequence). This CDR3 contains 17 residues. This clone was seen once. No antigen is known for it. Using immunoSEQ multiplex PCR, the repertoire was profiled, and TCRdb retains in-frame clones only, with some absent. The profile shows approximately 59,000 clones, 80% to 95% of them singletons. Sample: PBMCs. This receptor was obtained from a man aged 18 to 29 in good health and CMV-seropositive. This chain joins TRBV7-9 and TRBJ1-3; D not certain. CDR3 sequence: CASSTHTQLRGGNTIYF. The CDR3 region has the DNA TGTGCCAGCAGCACCCACACCCAATTGCGGGGAGGAAACACCATATATTTT.